These 20 T cell receptor beta chains came from one sample sequenced in a study of tumor-infiltrating lymphocytes in localized non-small cell lung cancer. The assay was immunoSEQ multiplex PCR, and TCRdb's table has in-frame clones only and misses some. The sample holds thousands of clones; 74% are singletons and the top ten take approximately 7.1%. Sequencing was done on a sample of uninvolved lung tissue not adjacent to the tumor. The receptors here all came from a human donor with non-small cell lung cancer.

This clone was detected a few times. The gene calls are TRBV5-6 and TRBJ1-4; D uncertain. CDR1 and CDR2 (germline): SGHDT, YYEEEE. The V and J ends lost 0 bases and 11 bases respectively, with 11 bases between them. This CDR3 has 13 amino acids. DNA of the CDR3: TGTGCCAGCAGCTTGGCCAGTTCTGGCAAACTGTTTTTT. It encodes CASSLASSGKLFF.

Only a few counts were recorded for this clone. The genes are TRBV7-2 and TRBJ2-3, with 13 nucleotides matching TRBD2. The J segment lost 4 bases and the V segment lost 6 bases, leaving 4 bases of the junction unmatched. Germline V CDR1 and CDR2: SGHTA, FQGNSA. The CDR3 has 15 amino acids. CDR3: CASSTSGGAPDTQYF. CDR3 bases: TGTGCCAGCAGTACTAGCGGGGGGGCTCCAGATACGCAGTATTTT.

The rearrangement uses TRBV4-1 and TRBJ2-1, with D hard to call. The germline V and J ends were trimmed by 1 base and 6 bases, with 10 bases remaining between them. This CDR3 is 14 amino acids long. Germline lookup yields CDR1 MGHRA and CDR2 YSYEKL. The CDR3 DNA reads as TGCGCCAGCAGCCAAGCCAGGCCGTCCAATGAGCAGTTCTTC. This sequence encodes CASSQARPSNEQFF.

The V gene is TRBV2, the J gene TRBJ2-1, with 8 nucleotides matching TRBD2. J was trimmed by 9 bases and V by 7 bases; bases with no gene match: 11. CDR1 and CDR2 (germline): SNHLY, FYNNEI. CDR3 length equals 14 residues. The CDR3 bases are TGTGCCAGCAATCCCGACGGGGGGGCAGGTGAGCAGTTCTTC. Translated: CASNPDGGAGEQFF. The whole variable domain, filled in from reference TRBV2 and TRBJ2-1, reads EPEVTQTPSHQVTQMGQEVILRCVPISNHLYFYWYRQILGQKVEFLVSFYNNEISEKSEIFDDQFSVERPDGSNFTLKIRSTKLEDSAMYFCASNPDGGAGEQFFGPGTRLTVL.

The DNA for the CDR3 is TGTGCCAGCAGTTACAGCCAGGTCCGGGAGCAGTACTTC. Translated, it gives CASSYSQVREQYF. J is TRBJ2-7 and V is TRBV6-5; D unresolved. The CDR3 extends over 13 amino acids. Trimming pared 2 bases from V and 7 bases from J, leaving 12 bases between. From germline, CDR1 is MNHEY and CDR2 SVGAGI.

This clone came up a few times. The chain links TRBV2 to TRBJ2-7, with D perhaps matching TRBD2 (5 bases). The V end was cut by 11 bases, the J end by 3 bases, with 14 bases between. This CDR3 is built from 12 residues. From germline, CDR1 is SNHLY and CDR2 FYNNEI. The CDR3 DNA is TGTGCCGGGTTCCAGCGGAGCTACGAGCAGTACTTC. It codes for CAGFQRSYEQYF. Variable domain in full (rest from reference TRBV2 and TRBJ2-7): EPEVTQTPSHQVTQMGQEVILRCVPISNHLYFYWYRQILGQKVEFLVSFYNNEISEKSEIFDDQFSVERPDGSNFTLKIRSTKLEDSAMYFCAGFQRSYEQYFGPGTRLTVT.

This chain uses TRBV5-1 with TRBJ2-6; D gene ambiguous. Deletions cut 2 bases from V and 0 bases from J, with 3 bases between. The germline CDR1 and CDR2 sequences are SGHRS and YFSETQ. The CDR3 is made up of 14 amino acids. The CDR3 bases are TGCGCCAGCAGCTTTAACTCTGGGGCCAACGTCCTGACTTTC. Amino acids: CASSFNSGANVLTF.

This clone was picked up a small number of times. The same CDR3 arises from other DNA sequences in this sample as well. The chain employs TRBV5-6 and TRBJ1-4; D is unresolved. Germline CDR1 reads SGHDT; CDR2 reads YYEEEE. There are 14 residues in the CDR3. The ends were cut back, 1 base at V and 0 bases at J, with 4 bases in the middle. The CDR3 nucleotides read TGTGCCAGCAGCTTGATAGCAACTAATGAAAAACTGTTTTTT. The encoded protein is CASSLIATNEKLFF.

Comment on this clone: The sample carries other DNA sequences with the same CDR3. This chain connects TRBV29-1 to TRBJ2-7; unclear D gene. Trimming shortened V by 0 bases and J by 2 bases, and 5 bases separated the two germline ends. The CDR3 covers 12 residues. CDR1 is SQVTM and CDR2 is ANQGSEA in the germline V gene. CDR3 DNA: TGCAGCGTTGAAGACGGAACCTACGAGCAGTACTTC. Translating it yields CSVEDGTYEQYF.

The chain combines TRBV19 with TRBJ2-1, with 7 bases identical to TRBD1. CDR1 is LNHDA, CDR2 SQIVND, per germline (reference sequence). J was trimmed by 5 bases and V by 7 bases; bases with no gene match: 11. The CDR3 extends over 15 amino acids. The CDR3 nucleotides read TGTGCCAGTAAACGTCTCGGGACAGAGAACAATGAGCAGTTCTTC. Translation: CASKRLGTENNEQFF.

By its share, this clone is medium-sized. The chain employs TRBV6-5 and TRBJ2-5, with 12 nucleotides matching TRBD2. This CDR3 has 14 amino acids. With 6 bases clipped from V and 4 bases from J, the junction kept 3 bases outside the gene matches. Germline-derived CDR1 and CDR2 are MNHEY and SVGAGI. The CDR3 DNA sequence: TGTGCCAGCAGCAAGGGACTAGCGGGAGAGACCCAGTACTTC. Protein sequence: CASSKGLAGETQYF.

V usage is TRBV6-5 and J usage is TRBJ1-5; no clear D. CDR3 length: 11 residues. Germline assignment: CDR1 MNHEY and CDR2 SVGAGI. V lost 5 bases, J lost 4 bases, and 3 bases lay in between. The CDR3 DNA reads as TGTGCCAGCAGTAATAATCAGCCCCAGCATTTT. This encodes CASSNNQPQHF.

The chain combines TRBV9 with TRBJ1-5, with 7 bases fitting TRBD1. This CDR3 contains 16 residues. Losses at the gene ends were 0 bases for V and 2 bases for J; bases not matched to a gene: 5. CDR1 SGDLS and CDR2 YYNGEE come from the germline V gene. The CDR3 spells CASSVGEGGGNQPQHF. In DNA, the CDR3 is TGTGCCAGCAGCGTAGGAGAAGGGGGCGGCAATCAGCCCCAGCATTTT.

The V gene is TRBV14, the J gene TRBJ2-5; D assignment may be TRBD1 or TRBD2 (5 bases each). CDR1 and CDR2 from the germline V gene are SGHDN and FVKESK. The germline V and J ends were trimmed by 4 bases and 3 bases, with 15 bases remaining between them. CDR3 size: 15 residues. This CDR3 is CASSRHGTAKETQYF. For the CDR3, the DNA is TGTGCCAGCAGCCGCCACGGGACGGCAAAAGAGACCCAGTACTTC.

Here the CDR3 reads CASSPQAKNIQYF. The CDR3, as DNA: TGTGCCAGCAGTCCACAAGCCAAAAACATTCAGTACTTC. V is TRBV7-2 and J is TRBJ2-4, with unresolved D. This CDR3 is 13 amino acids long. Germline V lookup: CDR1 SGHTA, CDR2 FQGNSA. V was trimmed by 6 bases and J by 0 bases, leaving 6 bases between them.

The chain has TRBV5-6 and TRBJ2-7, with D maybe TRBD1 (6 bases). The germline CDR1 and CDR2 sequences are SGHDT and YYEEEE. Trimming took 1 base from V and 4 from J, leaving 12 bases between them. The CDR3 is 14 residues long. The CDR3 loop reads CASSLHRAGYEQYF. CDR3 nucleotide sequence: TGTGCCAGCAGCTTGCACAGGGCGGGTTACGAGCAGTACTTC.

This chain uses TRBV7-9 with TRBJ1-1, with no clear D. V lost 4 bases to trimming and J lost 2 bases, with 5 bases between them. This CDR3 has 12 amino acids. CDR1 is SEHNR, CDR2 FQNEAQ, per germline (reference sequence). The CDR3 is CASSSINTEAFF. CDR3 DNA sequence: TGTGCCAGCAGCTCGATAAACACTGAAGCTTTCTTT.

The chain combines TRBV5-1 with TRBJ2-7, with D uncertain. There are 15 residues in the CDR3. Trimming pared 4 bases from V and 3 bases from J, leaving 17 bases between. Germline V gene data show CDR1 as SGHRS and CDR2 as YFSETQ. Here the CDR3 DNA reads TGCGCCAGCAGCCCTTTCGATAACGCTAACTACGAGCAGTACTTC. Translating it yields CASSPFDNANYEQYF.

This clone has more than one count but fewer than ten. The V and J genes are TRBV2 and TRBJ2-2; no clear D. Germline V gene lookup returns CDR1 SNHLY and CDR2 FYNNEI. V lost 7 bases to trimming and J lost 2 bases, with 5 bases between them. The CDR3 totals 12 residues. The CDR3 loop is CASMGNTGELFF. For the CDR3, the DNA is TGTGCCAGCATGGGAAACACCGGGGAGCTGTTTTTT.

The chain carries TRBV6-5 and TRBJ1-6; D not certain. V lost 7 bases and J 3 bases, leaving 10 bases between the germline ends. Looked up from germline, CDR1 is MNHEY and CDR2 is SVGAGI. CDR3 length: 14 residues. CDR3 region: CASKDPSYNSPLHF. The CDR3 nucleotides are TGTGCCAGCAAGGATCCAAGCTATAATTCACCCCTCCACTTT.